The clone carrying this T cell receptor beta chain was seen many times. The antigen is unknown. TCRdb recomputed calls from the 5' RACE reads with MiXCR, one row per CDR3 protein. Of 240,000 or so distinct CDR3 sequences in the sample, about 7.3% were seen once. This record belongs to a study of identical twins. Findings of the study overall: Cross-sectional statistics underpinned the conclusions; the same donors were not followed. There was an excess of low generation probability in the out-of-frame alpha sequences that twins shared. Beta out-of-frame sequences displayed a weaker excess of sharing between twins.

The CDR3 is 18 residues long. The germline V gene has CDR1 SQVTM and CDR2 ANQGSEA. Trimming took 5 bases from V and 7 from J; bases not matched to a gene: 22. These same data were also listed under a study on yellow fever vaccine responses in identical twins.

The sequence was collected from a woman aged 18-29 years in good health. Sequenced sample: memory (CD45RO+) T cells sorted from blood. V gene TRBV29-1 combines with J gene TRBJ2-3; TRBD2 aligns across 9 bases. CDR3 in DNA: TGCAGCGTTCCTAGCGGGGAGCCGTTAACCAGCATTAGACATACGCAGTATTTT. Its protein is CSVPSGEPLTSIRHTQYF.